Presented here are 24 T cell receptor beta chains from one specimen sequenced in a study of OX40 agonist ivuxolimab in advanced cancers. This table comes from immunoSEQ multiplex PCR, and its TCRdb copy is limited to in-frame clones, with some not included. Of under 8,000 clones listed, about four fifths are singletons. Sequenced here: CD4+ or CD8+ T cells sorted from blood, sampled in a trial of the OX40 agonist ivuxolimab. The receptors were gathered from an adult with an advanced solid tumor such as melanoma, head and neck, liver or kidney cancer.

The chain combines TRBV10-1 with TRBJ2-1; 7 nucleotides align to TRBD2. The CDR3 has 15 amino acids. The ends lost 6 bases at V and 3 bases at J; junction bases unmatched: 8. Germline assignment: CDR1 WNHNN and CDR2 SYGVQD (reference sequence). The CDR3 region is CASSQSGAYYNEQFF. CDR3 nucleotide sequence: TGCGCCAGCAGCCAAAGCGGGGCCTACTACAATGAGCAGTTCTTC.

For the CDR3, the DNA is TGTGCCAGCAGCCTTCCCCCACTAGCGGGGGGATACAATGAGCAGTTCTTC. It yields the protein CASSLPPLAGGYNEQFF. The chain links TRBV7-4 to TRBJ2-1; 12 bases map to TRBD2. The germline V gene has CDR1 SGHVT and CDR2 SQSDAQ. V trimming: 5 bases; J trimming: 4 bases; junction bases outside the gene matches: 9. The CDR3 totals 17 residues.

The chain links TRBV5-4 to TRBJ2-2; no firm D call. The germline V gene encodes CDR1 SGHNT and CDR2 YYREEE (reference sequence). The CDR3 runs 14 residues. The ends were cut back, 3 bases at V and 6 bases at J, with 12 bases in the middle. The CDR3 spells CASSWGGGAGELFF. The DNA of the CDR3 is TGTGCCAGCAGCTGGGGTGGTGGTGCCGGGGAGCTGTTTTTT.

This chain uses TRBV28 with TRBJ2-7; D ambiguous. V was cut by 7 bases and J by 1 base, with 11 bases left in between. The germline CDR1 and CDR2 sequences are MDHEN and SYDVKM. The CDR3 consists of 13 residues. CDR3 nucleotide sequence: TGTGCCAGCAATCGACCAATGTCCTACGAGCAGTACTTC. As protein: CASNRPMSYEQYF.

The V call is TRBV2, the J call TRBJ2-7, with TRBD2 matching 15 bases. The germline V gene encodes CDR1 SNHLY and CDR2 FYNNEI. This CDR3 comprises 15 residues. Trimming took 3 bases from V and 5 from J; bases not matched to a gene: 2. The CDR3 nucleotides read TGTGCCAGCAGTGACTGGACTAGCGGGAGGGACGAGCAGTACTTC. Its translation: CASSDWTSGRDEQYF.

This clone rates as medium-sized. The gene calls are TRBV5-5 and TRBJ1-1; no clear D. V gave up 0 bases and J gave up 1 base, with 4 bases separating them. CDR1 is SGHKS and CDR2 is YYEKEE in the germline V gene (reference sequence). The CDR3 runs to 13 residues. This chain's CDR3 is CASSLGGNTEAFF. Written as DNA, the CDR3 is TGTGCCAGCAGCTTGGGTGGGAACACTGAAGCTTTCTTT.

This clone is labeled as large (0.1 to 1%). The rearrangement joins TRBV29-1 to TRBJ1-2, with 9 bases identical to TRBD1. The CDR3 spans 13 residues. From germline, CDR1 is SQVTM and CDR2 ANQGSEA. With 6 bases clipped from V and 4 bases from J, the junction kept 6 bases outside the gene matches. This CDR3 reads CSVLRGQGYGYTF. The DNA of the CDR3 is TGCAGCGTCCTAAGGGGACAGGGCTATGGCTACACCTTC.

The V call is TRBV7-2, the J call TRBJ1-2; no clear D gene. This CDR3 comprises 16 residues. The germline gives CDR1 SGHTA, CDR2 FQGNSA. Trimming pared 2 bases from V and 3 bases from J, leaving 16 bases between. CDR3 DNA sequence: TGTGCCAGCAGCTTATATATTACCGGGTCGGACTATGGCTACACCTTC. Its translation is CASSLYITGSDYGYTF. The full variable domain, its missing parts supplied by reference TRBV7-2 and TRBJ1-2, is GAGVSQSPSNKVTEKGKDVELRCDPISGHTALYWYRQSLGQGLEFLIYFQGNSAPDKSGLPSDRFSAERTGGSVSTLTIQRTQQEDSAVYLCASSLYITGSDYGYTFGSGTRLTVV.

The rearrangement links TRBV9 to TRBJ2-7; 8 bases are shared with TRBD2. V shed 0 bases, J shed 4 bases, and the junction held 6 bases outside the gene matches. Germline CDR1 SGDLS, CDR2 YYNGEE. The CDR3 totals 15 residues. The CDR3 loop reads CASSVESGSWYEQYF. As DNA, the CDR3 is TGTGCCAGCAGCGTAGAAAGCGGGAGTTGGTACGAGCAGTACTTC.

The chain joins TRBV19 to TRBJ2-1, with D maybe TRBD2 (7 bases). The CDR3 contains 16 residues. Looked up from germline, CDR1 is LNHDA and CDR2 is SQIVND (reference sequence). Trimming left V 5 bases short and J 4 bases short, with 18 bases between. The CDR3 DNA reads TGTGCCAGTAGTCCCGCGGGGGCGGGATTATACAATGAGCAGTTCTTC. It is translated as CASSPAGAGLYNEQFF. The variable domain in full, completed from reference TRBV19 and TRBJ2-1, reads DGGITQSPKYLFRKEGQNVTLSCEQNLNHDAMYWYRQDPGQGLRLIYYSQIVNDFQKGDIAEGYSVSREKKESFPLTVTSAQKNPTAFYLCASSPAGAGLYNEQFFGPGTRLTVL.

The V call is TRBV27, the J call TRBJ2-3; 11 positions agree with TRBD2. The V gene's germline CDR1 is MNHEY and CDR2 SMNVEV (reference sequence). This CDR3 has 15 amino acids. V dropped 5 bases and J dropped 2; count of bases not matched to a gene: 3. The CDR3: CASSVSGGATDTQYF. The CDR3 bases are TGTGCCAGCAGTGTTAGCGGGGGGGCCACAGATACGCAGTATTTT.

By share of the sample, this clone is medium-sized. The chain has TRBV27 and TRBJ2-1; the D is unclear. The CDR3 spans 14 residues. V shed 0 bases and J shed 8 bases, with 11 bases lying between them. Germline V CDR1 and CDR2: MNHEY, SMNVEV (reference sequence). In nucleotides, the CDR3 is TGTGCCAGCAGTTTATCGGATCTGCGTGATGAGCAGTTCTTC. This translates into CASSLSDLRDEQFF.

This clone has just a few counts. The rearrangement uses TRBV12-5 and TRBJ1-5; D not resolved. CDR3 length: 13 amino acids. V lost 3 bases, J lost 2 bases, and 5 bases lay in between. Per the germline V gene, CDR1 is LGHNT and CDR2 is FRNRAP. The CDR3 loop is CASGFGGNQPQHF. The CDR3 DNA reads TGTGCTAGTGGTTTTGGGGGCAATCAGCCCCAGCATTTT.

The chain is built from TRBV15 and TRBJ1-5; 7 positions match TRBD1. The CDR3 totals 13 residues. The germline V gene encodes CDR1 LNHNV and CDR2 YYDKDF (reference sequence). J was trimmed by 6 bases and V by 5 bases; bases with no gene match: 4. The CDR3 sequence: CATSRDRGQPQHF. CDR3 nucleotides: TGTGCCACCAGCCGGGACAGAGGTCAGCCCCAGCATTTT.

This clone was observed a few times. The chain recombines TRBV28 with TRBJ1-5; no clear D. The ends were cut back, 2 bases at V and 0 bases at J, with 8 bases in the middle. Germline V lookup: CDR1 MDHEN, CDR2 SYDVKM. This CDR3 has 15 residues. The CDR3 DNA reads as TGTGCCAGCAGTTTAAAAGGGTATAGCAATCAGCCCCAGCATTTT. This sequence encodes CASSLKGYSNQPQHF.

The CDR3 is CASSLGIDTQETQYF. For the CDR3, the DNA is TGTGCCAGCAGCCTCGGAATAGACACCCAAGAGACCCAGTACTTC. The chain is built from TRBV4-2 and TRBJ2-5; no clear D. Trimming pared 4 bases from V and 1 base from J, leaving 13 bases between. This CDR3 has 15 amino acids. CDR1 and CDR2 (germline): LGHNA, YNFKEQ.

The CDR3 DNA sequence: TGTGCCAGCAGCTTGGCCAGCTACGAGCAGTACTTC. Translation: CASSLASYEQYF. The chain employs TRBV5-5 and TRBJ2-7; no definite D call. The V gene's germline CDR1 is SGHKS and CDR2 YYEKEE (reference sequence). V lost 0 bases, J lost 3 bases, and 4 bases lay in between. CDR3 length: 12 residues.

CDR3 protein: CASSQEGRPGISPLHF. CDR3 nucleotide sequence: TGCGCCAGCAGCCAAGAAGGGCGGCCAGGGATCTCACCCCTCCACTTT. The gene calls are TRBV4-3 and TRBJ1-6; D is perhaps TRBD1 (5 bases). CDR1 and CDR2 (germline): LGHNA, YSLEER. Trimming removed 0 bases at V and 10 bases at J, with 16 bases between. The CDR3 contains 16 residues.

The chain employs TRBV5-4 and TRBJ2-7; D remains ambiguous. Trimming shortened V by 4 bases and J by 0 bases, and 14 bases separated the two germline ends. Germline assignment: CDR1 SGHNT and CDR2 YYREEE (reference sequence). The CDR3 has 15 residues. Here the CDR3 DNA reads TGTGCCAGCAGCCCGACTGTAAGCAGCTCCTACGAGCAGTACTTC. Protein: CASSPTVSSSYEQYF.

This chain connects TRBV9 to TRBJ1-1; D might be TRBD1 (6 bases). CDR1 is SGDLS and CDR2 is YYNGEE in the germline V gene. Trimming took 0 bases from V and 4 from J, leaving 10 bases between them. The CDR3 loop spans 14 amino acids. CDR3 DNA: TGTGCCAGCAGCGTAGAAGGGGGGAGCACTGAAGCTTTCTTT. Translating gives CASSVEGGSTEAFF.

The chain is built from TRBV21-1 and TRBJ1-2. TRBV21-1 is a listed pseudogene. This CDR3 has 15 amino acids. The CDR3 here is CASSKRGVGGYGYTF. Written as DNA, the CDR3 is TGTGCCAGCAGCAAAAGGGGAGTTGGCGGGTATGGCTACACCTTC.

The V and J genes are TRBV10-3 and TRBJ2-2; no clear D. V was trimmed by 5 bases and J by 1 base, leaving 8 bases between them. This CDR3 is built from 14 residues. CDR1 is ENHRY and CDR2 is SYGVKD in the germline V gene. The CDR3 DNA is TGTGCCATCAGTCGGAACGAGAACACCGGGGAGCTGTTTTTT. Its translation is CAISRNENTGELFF.

The chain carries TRBV27 and TRBJ1-2; D may be TRBD1 (6 bases). CDR3 length equals 13 residues. With 6 bases removed from V and 8 bases from J, the gap between germline ends came to 16 bases. Germline V CDR1 and CDR2: MNHEY, SMNVEV (reference sequence). The chain's CDR3 is CASRRTGWEGYTF. The CDR3, as DNA: TGTGCCAGCAGGAGAACAGGGTGGGAAGGCTACACCTTC.

This clone was recorded a few times. V is TRBV11-2 and J is TRBJ1-2; D perhaps matches TRBD1 (5 bases). From germline, CDR1 is SGHAT and CDR2 FQNNGV. The CDR3 covers 18 residues. The V end lost 1 base, the J end lost 8 bases, and 26 bases lay between the germline ends. CDR3 amino acids: CASSLAGERGSPPWGYTF. The CDR3 DNA sequence: TGTGCCAGCAGCTTAGCGGGGGAGCGGGGGTCCCCGCCTTGGGGCTACACCTTC.